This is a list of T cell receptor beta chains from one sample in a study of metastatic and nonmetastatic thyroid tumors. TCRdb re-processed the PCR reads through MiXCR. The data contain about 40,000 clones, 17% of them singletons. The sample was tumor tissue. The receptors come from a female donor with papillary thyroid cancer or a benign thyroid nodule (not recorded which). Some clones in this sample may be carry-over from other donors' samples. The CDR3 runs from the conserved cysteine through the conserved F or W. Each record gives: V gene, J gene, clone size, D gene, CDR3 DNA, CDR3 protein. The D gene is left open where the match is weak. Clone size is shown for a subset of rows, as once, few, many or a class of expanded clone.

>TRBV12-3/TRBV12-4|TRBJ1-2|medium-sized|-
TGTGCCAGCAGTTTGATCGGGTTAGGGTCGTCTAACTATGGCTACACCTTC
CASSLIGLGSSNYGYTF
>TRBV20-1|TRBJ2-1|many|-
TGCAGTGCCAATAAGGGACAAGAGTACAATGAGCAGTTCTTC
CSANKGQEYNEQFF
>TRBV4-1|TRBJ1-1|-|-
TGCGCCAGCAGCCAAACTAAGGGGGGACCAGAAGCTTTCTTT
CASSQTKGGPEAFF
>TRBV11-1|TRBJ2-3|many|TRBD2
TGTGCCAGCAGCCCCTTGAGCGGGAGTGGTAAGGTAGATACGCAGTATTTT
CASSPLSGSGKVDTQYF
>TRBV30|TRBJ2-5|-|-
TGTGCCTGTAGCTCTCTAGCTGATGCCCAGTACTTC
CACSSLADAQYF
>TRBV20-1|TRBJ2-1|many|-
TGCAGTGCTAGAGATTCTGTCTCCTCCTACAATGAGCAGTTCTTC
CSARDSVSSYNEQFF
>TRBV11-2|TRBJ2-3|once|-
TGTGCCAGCAGCTTAGATCATGGCACAGATACGCAGTACTTT
CASSLDHGTDTQYF
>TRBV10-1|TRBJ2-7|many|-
TGCGCCAGCACCGCAGGTCCTGGGGGCGTGCAGTACTTC
CASTAGPGGVQYF
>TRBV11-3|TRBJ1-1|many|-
TGTGCCAGCAGCTCCCGGGAATTAGGGGCAGCTTTCTTT
CASSSRELGAAFF
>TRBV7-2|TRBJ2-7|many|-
TGTGCCAGCAGCTTAGCCCCAGGTTACGAGCAGTACTTC
CASSLAPGYEQYF
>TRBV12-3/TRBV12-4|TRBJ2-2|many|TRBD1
TGTGCCAGCAGTTACAGGGGTGGGGAGCTGTTTTTT
CASSYRGGELFF
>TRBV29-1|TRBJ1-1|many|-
TGCAGCGTAGCCGCTGGGGCCGGGGCTTTCTTT
CSVAAGAGAFF
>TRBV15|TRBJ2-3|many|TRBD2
TGTGCCACCAGCAGGGGCCCCTCTCGCGGGAGTACAGATACGCAGTATTTT
CATSRGPSRGSTDTQYF
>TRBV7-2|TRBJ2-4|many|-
TGTGCCAGCAGCTCGGGGACGGTGGGAAACATTCAGTACTTC
CASSSGTVGNIQYF
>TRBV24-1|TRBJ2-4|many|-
TGTGCCACCCCCCGGGGGGCAGGGGCAAAAAACATTCAGTACTTC
CATPRGAGAKNIQYF
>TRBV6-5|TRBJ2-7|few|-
TGTGCCAGCAGTTATCGTTGGTACAGCTCCTACGAGCAGTACTTC
CASSYRWYSSYEQYF
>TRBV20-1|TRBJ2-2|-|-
TGCAGTGCTAGAGATTCCGGTTCCGGGGAGCTGTTTTTT
CSARDSGSGELFF
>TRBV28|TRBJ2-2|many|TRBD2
TGTGCCAGCAGTTCCCCCAGCGGGAGAGGGCCCGGGGAGCTGTTTTTT
CASSSPSGRGPGELFF
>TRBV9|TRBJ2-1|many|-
TGTGCCAGCAGCGTCCGGGACTCACTAAGCTCCTACAATGAGCAGTTCTTC
CASSVRDSLSSYNEQFF
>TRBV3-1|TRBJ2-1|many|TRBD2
TGTGCCAGCAGCCACAGACTAGCGGCAAATGAGCAGTTCTTC
CASSHRLAANEQFF
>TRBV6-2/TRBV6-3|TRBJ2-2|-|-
TGTGCCAGCAGTTACTCGAATGGACTATCGGTACGACAGAACACCGGGGAGCTGTTTTTT
CASSYSNGLSVRQNTGELFF
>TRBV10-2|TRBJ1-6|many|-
TGCGCCAGCAGTGAGTCCGGTAAATCACCCCTCCACTTT
CASSESGKSPLHF
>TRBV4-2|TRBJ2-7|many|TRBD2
TGTGCCAGCAGCCCGTCCGGGGGGACTCCGGACGAGCAGTACTTC
CASSPSGGTPDEQYF
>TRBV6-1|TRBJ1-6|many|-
TGTGCCAGCAGGGGAGACAGTGTTTCACCCCTCCACTTT
CASRGDSVSPLHF
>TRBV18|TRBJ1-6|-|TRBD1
TGTGCCAGCTCACCACAAAGACAGGGGACCTCTGGCCCACTCCACTTT
CASSPQRQGTSGPLHF
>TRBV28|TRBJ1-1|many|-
TGTGCCAGCAGTTTCTTCAGACCTAACGAAGCTTTCTTT
CASSFFRPNEAFF
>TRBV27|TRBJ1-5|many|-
TGTGCCAGCAGCAGCACACAACAGGGCCTCGATCAGCCCCAGCATTTT
CASSSTQQGLDQPQHF
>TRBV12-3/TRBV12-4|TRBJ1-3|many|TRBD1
TGTGCCAGCAGAAAGACAGGGGACGGAAACACCATATATTTT
CASRKTGDGNTIYF
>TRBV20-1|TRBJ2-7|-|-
TGCAGTGCCCTCACCGGGACCCTTGAGGATGAGCAGTACTTC
CSALTGTLEDEQYF
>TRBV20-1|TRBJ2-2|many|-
TGCAGTGCTAGACGGGGCGATTTCTCCGGGGAGCTGTTTTTT
CSARRGDFSGELFF
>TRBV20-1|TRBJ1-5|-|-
TGCAGTGCCCCCTGGTCAGGTTTTGGCAATCAGCCCCAGCATTTT
CSAPWSGFGNQPQHF
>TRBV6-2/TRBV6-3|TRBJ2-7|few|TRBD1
TGTGCCAGCAGTTCCGGGACAGGGATGTACCAGCAGTACTTC
CASSSGTGMYQQYF
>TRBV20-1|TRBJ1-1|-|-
TGCAGTTCTAGGAAGGGGTCCCTGAACACTGAACCTTTCTTT
CSSRKGSLNTEPFF
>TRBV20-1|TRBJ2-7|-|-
TGCAGTTCTAGGCGGTACGCCTCCTACGAGCAGTACTTC
CSSRRYASYEQYF
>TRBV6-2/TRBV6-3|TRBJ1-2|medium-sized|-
TGTGCCAGCAGTTACCTTGGACGGCCCAACTATGGCTACACCTTC
CASSYLGRPNYGYTF
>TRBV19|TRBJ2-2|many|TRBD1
TGTGCCACTGGACAGGGTGGTAGGGCTGGGGAGCTGTTTTTT
CATGQGGRAGELFF
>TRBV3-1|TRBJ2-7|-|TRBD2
TGTGCCAGCAGGCCCGGACTATCGGGAGGGGGAGAGCAGTACTTC
CASRPGLSGGGEQYF
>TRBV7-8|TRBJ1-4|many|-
TGTGCCAGCAGCTTAGCCGGGGGTGGCGAACTGTTTTTT
CASSLAGGGELFF
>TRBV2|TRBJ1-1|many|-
TGTGCCAGCAGTGATTGGGATAACACTGAAGCTTTCTTT
CASSDWDNTEAFF